Presented here are 9 T cell receptor beta chains from one specimen sequenced in a study of shared clonotypes between healthy human individuals. The protocol was immunoSEQ multiplex PCR, while the TCRdb copy is restricted to in-frame clones and leaves out a portion. The profile shows over a million clones, roughly 96% of them singletons. Material for sequencing was naive CD4+ T cells sorted from blood. Subset meaning: CD45RA+ positively selected. The receptor set was obtained from a man aged 25-40 years in good health.

This chain links TRBV6-1 with TRBJ2-1; TRBD1 is a possible D gene (6 bases). Trimming stripped 2 bases from V and 7 bases from J, with 12 bases between. Looked up from germline, CDR1 is MNHNS and CDR2 is SASEGT. The CDR3 loop spans 14 amino acids. In nucleotides, the CDR3 is TGTGCCAGCAGTGAATGGGACATCCTAAATGAGCAGTTCTTC. Translated, it gives CASSEWDILNEQFF.

V gene TRBV28 combines with J gene TRBJ1-2, with D tentatively TRBD1 (5 bases). V was pared by 7 bases and J by 4 bases, with 13 bases between. The germline V gene has CDR1 MDHEN and CDR2 SYDVKM. The CDR3 loop spans 13 amino acids. CDR3 sequence: CASTLGRLYGYTF. CDR3 bases: TGTGCCAGCACTTTGGGACGCCTCTATGGCTACACCTTC.

V is TRBV7-3 and J is TRBJ1-1; D gene ambiguous. Looked up from germline, CDR1 is SGHTA and CDR2 is FQGTGA. The V gene lost 4 bases and the J gene lost 12 bases, with 18 bases spanning the gap. The CDR3 is 13 residues long. For the CDR3, the DNA is TGTGCCAGCAGCTCTACTCCCGGGATCGAGACTTTCTTT. This encodes CASSSTPGIETFF.

The chain is built from TRBV7-8 and TRBJ2-2, with 9 bases aligning to TRBD1. The trim removed 3 bases at V and 5 bases at J, leaving 1 base unmatched. Per the germline V gene, CDR1 is SGHVS and CDR2 is FQNEAQ. The CDR3 consists of 14 residues. This CDR3 is CASSFGQGTGELFF. Here the CDR3 DNA reads TGTGCCAGCAGCTTCGGACAGGGGACCGGGGAGCTGTTTTTT. Full variable domain (outside the CDR3, taken from reference TRBV7-8 and TRBJ2-2): GAGVSQSPRYKVAKRGQDVALRCDPISGHVSLFWYQQALGQGPEFLTYFQNEAQLDKSGLPSDRFFAERPEGSVSTLKIQRTQQEDSAVYLCASSFGQGTGELFFGEGSRLTVL.

This clone was seen once. This chain connects TRBV5-5 to TRBJ2-7; maybe TRBD2 (7 bases). The CDR3 is made up of 16 amino acids. Trimming took 4 bases from V and 3 from J, leaving 20 bases between them. Germline V gives CDR1 SGHKS, CDR2 YYEKEE (reference sequence). CDR3: CASSQKDGGQNYEQYF. In DNA, the CDR3 is TGTGCCAGCAGCCAAAAAGACGGGGGGCAAAACTACGAGCAGTACTTC.

The chain carries TRBV14 and TRBJ2-3; D gene ambiguous. The CDR3 spans 17 residues. Germline values: CDR1 SGHDN, CDR2 FVKESK. Trimming shortened V by 0 bases and J by 2 bases, and 15 bases separated the two germline ends. The CDR3 nucleotides are TGTGCCAGCAGCCAAGATAAAATACGGCTTAACACAGATACGCAGTATTTT. It specifies CASSQDKIRLNTDTQYF.

The V and J genes are TRBV7-2 and TRBJ1-3; 7 bases fit TRBD1. V lost 0 bases to trimming and J lost 4 bases; unmatched junction nucleotides: 3. Germline V gene data show CDR1 as SGHTA and CDR2 as FQGNSA. This CDR3 has 15 amino acids. CDR3 nucleotide sequence: TGTGCCAGCAGCTTAGCGACAGGGTTCGGAAACACCATATATTTT. Translated, it gives CASSLATGFGNTIYF. The full variable domain, with the rest looked up from reference TRBV7-2 and TRBJ1-3, is GAGVSQSPSNKVTEKGKDVELRCDPISGHTALYWYRQSLGQGLEFLIYFQGNSAPDKSGLPSDRFSAERTGGSVSTLTIQRTQQEDSAVYLCASSLATGFGNTIYFGEGSWLTVV.

This clone was detected only once. The J gene is TRBJ2-7, the V gene TRBV11-2; 7 bases fit TRBD1. In germline, CDR1 is SGHAT, CDR2 FQNNGV. The CDR3 consists of 15 residues. Unmatched junction bases numbered 7, after V lost 5 bases and J lost 0 bases. The CDR3 loop reads CASSLRTGSSYEQYF. The CDR3 coding sequence is TGTGCCAGCAGCCTAAGGACAGGTAGCTCCTACGAGCAGTACTTC. The full variable domain, with the rest looked up from reference TRBV11-2 and TRBJ2-7, is EAGVAQSPRYKIIEKRQSVAFWCNPISGHATLYWYQQILGQGPKLLIQFQNNGVVDDSQLPKDRFSAERLKGVDSTLKIQPAKLEDSAVYLCASSLRTGSSYEQYFGPGTRLTVT.

V is TRBV11-2 and J is TRBJ2-4; the D gene is possibly TRBD1 (5 bases). CDR1 is SGHAT, CDR2 FQNNGV, per germline. The CDR3 length is 17 residues. Trimming took 2 bases from V and 0 from J, leaving 14 bases between them. The CDR3 protein is CASSLSSRVLAKNIQYF. The CDR3 bases are TGTGCCAGCAGCTTATCATCCAGGGTACTAGCCAAAAACATTCAGTACTTC.